The 3 T cell receptor beta chains below were found in one sample sequenced in a study of blood T cell repertoires in COVID-19. Libraries were prepared by immunoSEQ multiplex PCR; TCRdb keeps only in-frame clonotypes and omits some of them. This sample yields about 250,000 clones, of which 65% to 90% are seen a single time; over 1.5% belongs to the top ten. The sequenced sample was PBMCs or T cells enriched from blood (not recorded which). These receptors were collected from a man aged 35-49 years who had recovered from COVID-19.

The chain employs TRBV28 and TRBJ2-7; 7 bases line up with TRBD2. The germline V gene has CDR1 MDHEN and CDR2 SYDVKM. The CDR3 consists of 13 residues. V shed 8 bases, J shed 4 bases, and the junction held 8 bases outside the gene matches. Here the CDR3 reads CASSAGSVYEQYF. The CDR3, as DNA: TGTGCCAGCTCAGCGGGGTCGGTATACGAGCAGTACTTC.

This chain joins TRBV7-2 and TRBJ2-1, with D possibly TRBD1 on 6 matching bases. Between the trimmed V and J ends, which lost 1 base and 9 bases, there was a span of 13 bases. The germline gives CDR1 SGHTA, CDR2 FQGNSA. The CDR3 has 14 residues. Here the CDR3 reads CASSLDRELAEQFF. The CDR3 DNA sequence: TGTGCCAGCAGCTTAGACAGGGAATTGGCTGAGCAGTTCTTC.

The rearrangement joins TRBV3-1 (or the pseudogene TRBV3-2) to TRBJ1-2; 9 nucleotides align to TRBD1. Per germline, CDR1 LGHDT and CDR2 YNNKEL (reference sequence). Trimming cost V 1 base and J 4 bases; bases outside gene matches: 4. The CDR3 has 15 residues. The CDR3 here is CASSQGNRGLYGYTF. Here the CDR3 DNA reads TGTGCCAGCAGCCAAGGGAACAGGGGGCTCTATGGCTACACCTTC.